Given below is one TCR beta chain in context. Its antigen is unknown. This sample was included in a study of T cell repertoires in cytomegalovirus infection. In TCRdb, the reads were re-called with MiXCR into one record per CDR3 protein. The sample yields more than 250,000 distinct CDR3 sequences, roughly 25% seen once. Germline CDR1 ENHRY, CDR2 SYGVKD. CDR3 length equals 12 residues. Trimming took 9 bases from V and 7 from J; bases not matched to a gene: 6. The chain joins TRBV10-3 to TRBJ2-7; 10 nucleotides align to TRBD1. The sequence derives from a human donor in good health (CMV status not recorded). Some clones in this sample may be carry-over from other donors' samples. Sequenced here: cultured PBMCs, sampled from culture after CMV antigen stimulation. CDR3 amino acids: CAIAGTGEEQYF. The CDR3 nucleotides are TGTGCCATTGCCGGGACAGGGGAGGAGCAGTACTTC.